These 21 T cell receptor beta chains were sequenced from one sample in a study of technical replicates of blood from a handful of donors. Sequencing used immunoSEQ multiplex PCR; TCRdb keeps in-frame clones, though not all of them. The sample has about 73,000 clones; around nine tenths are singletons. The sequenced sample consisted of PBMCs. The receptors originated from a human donor in good health. Some clones in this sample may be carry-over from other donors' samples.

The rearrangement joins TRBV5-1 to TRBJ2-7, with TRBD1 matching 8 bases. The CDR3 consists of 14 residues. Germline trimming cut 1 base from V and 6 bases from J; bases unmatched to any gene: 6. CDR1 is SGHRS, CDR2 YFSETQ, per germline. The DNA for the CDR3 is TGCGCCAGCAGCTTGCAGGGGGCGCTTCTCGAGCAGTACTTC. This codes for CASSLQGALLEQYF.

The sample holds one count of this clone. The chain carries TRBV6-5 and TRBJ1-1, with D perhaps TRBD1 (5 bases). The CDR3 totals 12 residues. Trimming took 2 bases from V and 11 from J, leaving 12 bases between them. CDR1 and CDR2 (germline): MNHEY, SVGAGI. CDR3 bases: TGTGCCAGCAGTTACCCCGGGGGATCGGCTTTCTTT. It codes for CASSYPGGSAFF.

The V and J genes are TRBV6-1 and TRBJ2-3; D is unresolved. The CDR3 is made up of 16 amino acids. The germline gives CDR1 MNHNS, CDR2 SASEGT. V shed 4 bases and J shed 0 bases, with 14 bases lying between them. The DNA of the CDR3 is TGTGCCAGCAGTGTGGGCTCAGGCCTTAGCACAGATACGCAGTATTTT. Its translation is CASSVGSGLSTDTQYF.

The chain uses TRBV9 and TRBJ2-3, with 8 nucleotides matching TRBD2. Unmatched junction bases numbered 5, after V lost 0 bases and J lost 5 bases. There are 15 residues in the CDR3. CDR1 is SGDLS, CDR2 YYNGEE, per germline. The CDR3 bases are TGTGCCAGCAGCGTAGGCCCAGCGGGGGTAGATACGCAGTATTTT. Its translation is CASSVGPAGVDTQYF.

This clone was observed a single time. CDR3 amino acids: CASRPGGGEGPETQYF. Written as DNA, the CDR3 is TGTGCCAGCAGGCCGGGCGGGGGCGAAGGTCCAGAGACCCAGTACTTC. The chain employs TRBV11-2 and TRBJ2-5, with D possibly TRBD2 on 7 matching bases. Germline V gene data show CDR1 as SGHAT and CDR2 as FQNNGV. Trimming took 6 bases from V and 4 from J, leaving 21 bases between them. The CDR3 consists of 16 residues.

The chain combines TRBV19 with TRBJ2-3; 9 nucleotides match TRBD1. The germline V gene has CDR1 LNHDA and CDR2 SQIVND (reference sequence). Germline trimming cut 10 bases from V and 0 bases from J; bases unmatched to any gene: 5. The CDR3 is 14 residues long. CDR3 sequence (DNA): TGTGCCACCTGGACAGGGGTAAGCACAGATACGCAGTATTTT. This gives the protein CATWTGVSTDTQYF.

The chain has TRBV9 and TRBJ2-5; 10 bases match TRBD2. J gave up 5 bases and V 4 bases, and 14 bases lay outside the gene matches. This CDR3 has 17 residues. The germline V gene encodes CDR1 SGDLS and CDR2 YYNGEE. CDR3 region: CASSLEASGRFTETQYF. The CDR3 DNA follows: TGTGCCAGCAGCCTAGAAGCTAGCGGGAGATTTACGGAGACCCAGTACTTC.

This chain links TRBV7-2 with TRBJ2-1; 11 bases are a match to TRBD2. CDR3 size: 15 residues. Germline values: CDR1 SGHTA, CDR2 FQGNSA. V dropped 3 bases and J dropped 9; count of bases not matched to a gene: 7. The CDR3 protein is CASSFLAGGSGEQFF. The CDR3 DNA sequence: TGTGCCAGCAGCTTCCTAGCGGGGGGATCAGGTGAGCAGTTCTTC.

V gene TRBV18 combines with J gene TRBJ2-3; 7 bases are a match to TRBD2. This CDR3 has 18 amino acids. From germline, CDR1 is KGHSH and CDR2 LQKENI. V shed 6 bases, J shed 2 bases, and the junction held 17 bases outside the gene matches. The CDR3 loop is CASSHLLREAGNTDTQYF. In nucleotides, the CDR3 is TGTGCCAGCTCCCACCTCTTACGGGAGGCAGGGAACACAGATACGCAGTATTTT.

J is TRBJ2-6 and V is TRBV5-6, with 8 bases aligning to TRBD1. V was pared by 9 bases and J by 0 bases, with 11 bases of the junction left unmatched. Germline lookup yields CDR1 SGHDT and CDR2 YYEEEE. The CDR3 runs to 17 residues. CDR3 nucleotides: TGTGCCACCCACCGGGACAGGTCCTCCTCTGGGGCCAACGTCCTGACTTTC. This encodes CATHRDRSSSGANVLTF.

This clone was seen only once. The chain uses TRBV6-1 and TRBJ1-2, with 9 bases matching TRBD1. Germline values: CDR1 MNHNS, CDR2 SASEGT. This CDR3 has 13 amino acids. The V and J ends lost 7 bases and 4 bases, in that order; junction bases with no gene match: 4. CDR3 in amino acids: CASMPGQGYGYTF. The CDR3 DNA is TGTGCCAGCATGCCGGGACAGGGCTATGGCTACACCTTC.

The chain combines TRBV11-2 with TRBJ2-1; D may be TRBD1 (5 bases). The CDR3 runs to 15 residues. The germline V gene has CDR1 SGHAT and CDR2 FQNNGV. V gave up 6 bases and J gave up 6 bases, with 18 bases separating them. The CDR3 nucleotides are TGTGCCAGCAGTCAGGGCAGGTTTGGCTCCAATGAGCAGTTCTTC. Translating gives CASSQGRFGSNEQFF.

This sequence joins TRBV19 and TRBJ1-5; TRBD1 agrees at 11 bases. Per the germline V gene, CDR1 is LNHDA and CDR2 is SQIVND (reference sequence). With V trimmed by 4 bases and J by 6 bases, 8 bases remained unmatched. CDR3 length equals 16 residues. The CDR3 nucleotides are TGTGCCAGTAGTAGGGCGGACAGGGGGCTTGGTCAGCCCCAGCATTTT. Translating it yields CASSRADRGLGQPQHF.

The J gene is TRBJ1-1, the V gene TRBV27; D remains ambiguous. V lost 1 base, J lost 2 bases, and 8 bases lay in between. Germline V lookup: CDR1 MNHEY, CDR2 SMNVEV (reference sequence). There are 14 residues in the CDR3. CDR3 in DNA: TGTGCCAGCAGTTTATTGGGCAGTAACACTGAAGCTTTCTTT. It is translated as CASSLLGSNTEAFF.

This chain uses TRBV6-1 with TRBJ1-1; no reliable D call. This CDR3 spans 13 amino acids. The V gene's germline CDR1 is MNHNS and CDR2 SASEGT. Between the trimmed V and J ends, which lost 7 bases and 4 bases, there was a span of 13 bases. CDR3 in amino acids: CASMGRAGTEAFF. In nucleotides, the CDR3 is TGTGCCAGCATGGGGAGGGCTGGCACTGAAGCTTTCTTT.

The CDR3: CASSAEVGGTLQYF. For the CDR3, the DNA is TGTGCCAGCAGCGCCGAGGTGGGGGGGACGTTGCAGTACTTC. This sequence joins TRBV9 and TRBJ2-7; the match to TRBD2 covers 7 bases. V shed 3 bases, J shed 9 bases, and the junction held 12 bases outside the gene matches. This CDR3 has 14 residues. Germline V gene sequence: CDR1 SGDLS, CDR2 YYNGEE.

In its sample, this clone was seen once. The V call is TRBV7-8, the J call TRBJ2-1; 11 nucleotides line up with TRBD1. This CDR3 spans 17 amino acids. V lost 5 bases to trimming and J lost 4 bases; unmatched junction nucleotides: 10. CDR1 is SGHVS and CDR2 is FQNEAQ in the germline V gene. CDR3 residues: CASSRGWDRGFYNEQFF. CDR3 DNA sequence: TGTGCCAGCAGCCGGGGTTGGGACAGGGGGTTTTACAATGAGCAGTTCTTC.

The chain couples TRBV28 to TRBJ2-7; 13 bases fit TRBD2. Losses at the gene ends were 8 bases for V and 5 bases for J; bases not matched to a gene: 9. Germline assignment: CDR1 MDHEN and CDR2 SYDVKM. The CDR3 has 15 residues. The CDR3, as DNA: TGTGCCAGCGGCGCCCCGGGACTAGCGGGAAACGAGCAGTACTTC. Protein product: CASGAPGLAGNEQYF.

The chain employs TRBV7-2 and TRBJ2-7; D might be TRBD1 (6 bases). Germline V gene lookup returns CDR1 SGHTA and CDR2 FQGNSA. V was clipped by 5 bases and J by 3 bases, with 14 bases between them. This CDR3 has 14 amino acids. CDR3: CASSPTGTIYEQYF. The CDR3 region has the DNA TGTGCCAGCAGCCCCACCGGGACAATCTACGAGCAGTACTTC.

This sequence joins TRBV2 and TRBJ2-7, with unresolved D. There are 10 residues in the CDR3. Between the trimmed V and J ends, which lost 11 bases and 6 bases, there was a span of 11 bases. The germline CDR1 and CDR2 sequences are SNHLY and FYNNEI. CDR3 DNA sequence: TGTGCCTCCTCAGGCCGCGAGCAGTACTTC. This sequence encodes CASSGREQYF.

CDR3 nucleotide sequence: TGTGCCACCGGTCTTACCCGGGACAGCCTTAATGAAAAACTGTTTTTT. Encoded protein: CATGLTRDSLNEKLFF. The chain employs TRBV15 and TRBJ1-4; the match to TRBD1 covers 7 bases. CDR1 is LNHNV and CDR2 is YYDKDF in the germline V gene (reference sequence). The CDR3 consists of 16 residues. Trimming removed 8 bases from V and 4 bases from J; junction bases left unmatched: 13.